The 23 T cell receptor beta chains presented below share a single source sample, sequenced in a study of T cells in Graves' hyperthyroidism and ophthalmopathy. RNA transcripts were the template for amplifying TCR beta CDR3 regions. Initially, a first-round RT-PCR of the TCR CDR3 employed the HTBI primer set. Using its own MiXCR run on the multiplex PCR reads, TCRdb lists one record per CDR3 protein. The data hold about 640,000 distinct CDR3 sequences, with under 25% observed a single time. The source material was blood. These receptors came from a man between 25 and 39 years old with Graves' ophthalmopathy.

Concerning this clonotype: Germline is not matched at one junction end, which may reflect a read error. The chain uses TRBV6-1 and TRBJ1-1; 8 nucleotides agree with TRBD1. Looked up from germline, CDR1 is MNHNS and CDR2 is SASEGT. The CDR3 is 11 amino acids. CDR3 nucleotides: TGTGCCAGCAGCGACGGACAGGGACCTGTCTTT. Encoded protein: CASSDGQGPVF.

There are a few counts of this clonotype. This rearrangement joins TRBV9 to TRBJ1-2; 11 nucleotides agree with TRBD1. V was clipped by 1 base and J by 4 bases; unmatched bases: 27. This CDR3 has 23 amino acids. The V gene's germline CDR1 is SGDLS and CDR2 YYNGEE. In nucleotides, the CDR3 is TGTGCCAGCAGCGTAACCCAAGGTGGGACAGGGGGTTACATTGCCCCGAAATCCTATGGCTACACCTTC. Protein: CASSVTQGGTGGYIAPKSYGYTF.

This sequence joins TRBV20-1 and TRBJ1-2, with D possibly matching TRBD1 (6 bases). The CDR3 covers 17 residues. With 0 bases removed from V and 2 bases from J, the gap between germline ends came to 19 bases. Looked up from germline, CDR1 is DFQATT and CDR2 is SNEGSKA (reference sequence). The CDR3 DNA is TGCAGTGCTAGAGATCGTGCAGGGGCCCAATTAAACTATGGCTACACCTTC. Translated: CSARDRAGAQLNYGYTF.

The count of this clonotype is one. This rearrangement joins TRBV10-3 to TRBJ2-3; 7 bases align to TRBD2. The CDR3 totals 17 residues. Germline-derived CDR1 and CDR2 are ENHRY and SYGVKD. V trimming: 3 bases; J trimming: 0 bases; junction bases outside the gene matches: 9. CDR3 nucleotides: TGTGCCATCAGTGACGGACTAGTCCGTTACAGCACAGATACGCAGTATTTT. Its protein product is CAISDGLVRYSTDTQYF.

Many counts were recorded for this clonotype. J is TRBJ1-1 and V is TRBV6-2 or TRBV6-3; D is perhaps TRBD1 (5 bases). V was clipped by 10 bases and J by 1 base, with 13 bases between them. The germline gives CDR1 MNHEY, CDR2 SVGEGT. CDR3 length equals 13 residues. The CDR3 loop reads CATQGRTNTEAFF. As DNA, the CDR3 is TGTGCCACCCAGGGACGGACGAACACTGAAGCTTTCTTT.

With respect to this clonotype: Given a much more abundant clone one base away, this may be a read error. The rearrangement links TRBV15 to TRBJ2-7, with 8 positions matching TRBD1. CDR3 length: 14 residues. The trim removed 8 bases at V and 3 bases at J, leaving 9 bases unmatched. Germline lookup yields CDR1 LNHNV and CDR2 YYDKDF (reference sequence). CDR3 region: CATGKTGGVYEQYF. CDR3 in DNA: TGTGCCACCGGGAAAACAGGGGGAGTCTACGAGCAGTACTTC.

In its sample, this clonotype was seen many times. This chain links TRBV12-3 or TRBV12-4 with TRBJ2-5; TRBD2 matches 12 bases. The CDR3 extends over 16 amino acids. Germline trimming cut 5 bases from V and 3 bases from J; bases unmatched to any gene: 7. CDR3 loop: CASSQLTSGSKETQYF. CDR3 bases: TGTGCCAGCAGTCAACTGACTAGCGGGAGTAAAGAGACCCAGTACTTC.

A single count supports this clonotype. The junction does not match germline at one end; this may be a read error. The CDR3 loop is CASSVNPPPSERYF. DNA for the CDR3: TGTGCCAGCAGCGTAAATCCCCCCCCCAGCGAGCGGTACTTC. This chain connects TRBV7-6 to TRBJ2-7, with no clear D. The CDR3 spans 14 residues. CDR1 is SGHVS and CDR2 is FNYEAQ in the germline V gene.

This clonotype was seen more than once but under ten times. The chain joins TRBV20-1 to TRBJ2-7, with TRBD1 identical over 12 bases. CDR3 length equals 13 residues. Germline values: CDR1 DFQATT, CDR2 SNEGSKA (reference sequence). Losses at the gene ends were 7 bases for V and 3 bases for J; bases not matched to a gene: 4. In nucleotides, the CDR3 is TGCAGTGGAGGGACAGGGGGCGTCTACGAGCAGTACTTC. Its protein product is CSGGTGGVYEQYF.

Here the CDR3 DNA reads TGTGCCAGCACTCTGGGACAGGGGTGGAACACTGAAGCTTTCTTT. Translated: CASTLGQGWNTEAFF. V usage is TRBV6-1 and J usage is TRBJ1-1; 10 nucleotides match TRBD1. J lost 1 base, V lost 7 bases, and 6 bases had no gene match. Per germline, CDR1 MNHNS and CDR2 SASEGT. This CDR3 contains 15 residues.

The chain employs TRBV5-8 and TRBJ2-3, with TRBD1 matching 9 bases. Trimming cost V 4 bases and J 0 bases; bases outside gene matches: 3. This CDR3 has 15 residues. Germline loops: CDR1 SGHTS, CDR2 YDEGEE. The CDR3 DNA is TGTGCCAGCAGCGCCGGGACAGGGAGCACAGATACGCAGTATTTT. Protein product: CASSAGTGSTDTQYF.

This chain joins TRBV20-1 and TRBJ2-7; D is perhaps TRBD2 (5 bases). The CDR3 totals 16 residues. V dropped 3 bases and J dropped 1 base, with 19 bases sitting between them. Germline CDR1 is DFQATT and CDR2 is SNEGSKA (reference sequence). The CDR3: CSASPQWGEESYEQYF. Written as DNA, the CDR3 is TGCAGTGCTAGCCCGCAGTGGGGAGAAGAGTCCTACGAGCAGTACTTC.

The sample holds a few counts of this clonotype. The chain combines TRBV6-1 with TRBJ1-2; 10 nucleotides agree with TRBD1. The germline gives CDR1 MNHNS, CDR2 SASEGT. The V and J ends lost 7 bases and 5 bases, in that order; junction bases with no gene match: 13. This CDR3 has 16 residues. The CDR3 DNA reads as TGTGCCAGCACTGCCCGTAGGGGACAGGGGATTTATGGCTACACCTTC. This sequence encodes CASTARRGQGIYGYTF.

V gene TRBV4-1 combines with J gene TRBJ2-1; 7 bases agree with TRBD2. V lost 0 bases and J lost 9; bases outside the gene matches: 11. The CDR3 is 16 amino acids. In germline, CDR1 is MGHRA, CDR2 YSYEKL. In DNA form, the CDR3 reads TGCGCCAGCAGCCAAGACGCGGGGGTGGTCTATGGTGAGCAGTTCTTC. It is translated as CASSQDAGVVYGEQFF.

As DNA, the CDR3 is TGCAGTGGGCAACAACGGGATACGCAGTATTTT. Translating gives CSGQQRDTQYF. The chain couples TRBV20-1 to TRBJ2-3; D is undetermined. The length of the CDR3 is 11 residues. V was cut by 7 bases and J by 6 bases, with 11 bases left in between. Germline V gene lookup returns CDR1 DFQATT and CDR2 SNEGSKA (reference sequence).

In nucleotides, the CDR3 is TGTGCCACCAGCGCCGGGAAGGAGACAGACACAGATACGCAGTATTTT. Residues: CATSAGKETDTDTQYF. The chain combines TRBV24-1 with TRBJ2-3; possibly TRBD1 or TRBD2 for D (5 bases each). Germline assignment: CDR1 KGHDR and CDR2 SFDVKD. Between the trimmed V and J ends, which lost 7 bases and 2 bases, there was a span of 18 bases. The CDR3 length is 16 residues.

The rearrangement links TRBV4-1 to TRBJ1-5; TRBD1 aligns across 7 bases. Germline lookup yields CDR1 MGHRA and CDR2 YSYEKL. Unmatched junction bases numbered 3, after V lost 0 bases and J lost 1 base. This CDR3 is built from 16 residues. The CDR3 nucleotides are TGCGCCAGCAGCCAAGAGGAGGGGGCGAGCAATCAGCCCCAGCATTTT. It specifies CASSQEEGASNQPQHF.

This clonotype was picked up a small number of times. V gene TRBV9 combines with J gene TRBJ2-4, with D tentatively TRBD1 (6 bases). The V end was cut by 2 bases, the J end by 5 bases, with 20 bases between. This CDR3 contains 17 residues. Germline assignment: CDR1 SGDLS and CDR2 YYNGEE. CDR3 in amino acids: CASSVGQGRSGQNIQYF. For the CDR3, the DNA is TGTGCCAGCAGCGTTGGGCAGGGGAGAAGTGGGCAAAACATTCAGTACTTC.

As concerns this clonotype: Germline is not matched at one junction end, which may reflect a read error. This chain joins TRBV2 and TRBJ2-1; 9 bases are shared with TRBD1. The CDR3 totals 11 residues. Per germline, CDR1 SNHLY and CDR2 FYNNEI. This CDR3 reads CASRTRDRDSF. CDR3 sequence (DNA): TGTGCCAGCAGGACCCGGGACAGGGATTCCTTC.

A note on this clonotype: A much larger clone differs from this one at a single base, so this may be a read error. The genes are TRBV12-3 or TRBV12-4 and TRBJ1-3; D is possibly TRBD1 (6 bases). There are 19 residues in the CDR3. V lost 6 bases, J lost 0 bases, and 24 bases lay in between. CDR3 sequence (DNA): TGTGCCAGCAGCCGACGGGAGGGCAGGGGCTCCAGCTCTGGAAACACCATATATTTT. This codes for CASSRREGRGSSSGNTIYF.

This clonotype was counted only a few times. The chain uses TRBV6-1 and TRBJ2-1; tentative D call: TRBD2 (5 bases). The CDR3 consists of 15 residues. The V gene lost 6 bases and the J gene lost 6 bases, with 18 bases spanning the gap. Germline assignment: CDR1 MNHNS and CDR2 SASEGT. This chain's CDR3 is CASRPDFWSVNEQFF. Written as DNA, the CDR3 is TGTGCCAGCAGGCCGGACTTTTGGAGTGTCAATGAGCAGTTCTTC.

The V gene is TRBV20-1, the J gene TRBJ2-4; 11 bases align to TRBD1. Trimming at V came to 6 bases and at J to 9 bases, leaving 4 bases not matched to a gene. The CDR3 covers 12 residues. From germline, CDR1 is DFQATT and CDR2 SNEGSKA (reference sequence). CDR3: CSAPGQGGIQYF. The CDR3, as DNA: TGCAGTGCCCCGGGACAGGGGGGCATTCAGTACTTC.

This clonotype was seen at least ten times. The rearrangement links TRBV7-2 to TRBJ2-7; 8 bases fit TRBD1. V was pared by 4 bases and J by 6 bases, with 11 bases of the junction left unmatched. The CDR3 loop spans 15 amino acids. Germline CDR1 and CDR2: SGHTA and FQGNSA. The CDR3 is CASSSQGAESLEQYF. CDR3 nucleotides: TGTGCCAGCAGCTCCCAGGGGGCGGAATCGCTCGAGCAGTACTTC.